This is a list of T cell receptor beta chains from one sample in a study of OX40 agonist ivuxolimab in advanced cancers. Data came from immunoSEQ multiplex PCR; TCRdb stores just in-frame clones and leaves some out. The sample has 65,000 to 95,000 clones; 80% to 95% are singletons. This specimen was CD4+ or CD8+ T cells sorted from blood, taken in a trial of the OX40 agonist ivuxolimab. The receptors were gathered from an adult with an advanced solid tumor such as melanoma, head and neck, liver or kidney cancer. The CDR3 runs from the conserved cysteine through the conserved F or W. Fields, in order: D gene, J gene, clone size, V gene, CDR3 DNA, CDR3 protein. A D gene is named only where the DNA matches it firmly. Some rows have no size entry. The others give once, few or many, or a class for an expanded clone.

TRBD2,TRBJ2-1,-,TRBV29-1,TGCAGCGTTGAAAGCGGGAGCCCCGATGAGCAGTTCTTC,CSVESGSPDEQFF
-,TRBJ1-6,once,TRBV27,TGTGCCAGCAGCCGAGTCGGGACCTCGCTGGAGCCCCTCCACTTT,CASSRVGTSLEPLHF
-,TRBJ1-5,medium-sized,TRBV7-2,TGTGCCAGCAGTCCACAGGGTAGCAATCAGCCCCAGCATTTT,CASSPQGSNQPQHF
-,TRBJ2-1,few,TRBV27,TGTGCCAGCAGTGAAGTTGGCGGGATTCGGCATGAGCAGTTCTTC,CASSEVGGIRHEQFF
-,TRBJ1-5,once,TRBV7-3,TGTGCCAGCAGCTTATCAGTATATCAGCCCCAGCATTTT,CASSLSVYQPQHF
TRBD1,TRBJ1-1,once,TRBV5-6,TGTGCCAGCAGCGGATCGGACAGGGGCACTGAAGCTTTCTTT,CASSGSDRGTEAFF
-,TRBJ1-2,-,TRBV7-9,TGTGCCAGCAGCTTAGATGCTAACTATGGCTACACCTTC,CASSLDANYGYTF
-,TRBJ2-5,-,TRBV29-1,TGCAGCGTTGTGGAGAGGGTGACCCAGTACTTC,CSVVERVTQYF
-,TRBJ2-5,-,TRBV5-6,TGTGCCAGCAGCCTAAAGACAGGGAGGGTGGAGACCCAGTACTTC,CASSLKTGRVETQYF
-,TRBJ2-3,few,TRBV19,TGTGCCAGTGCTACAGGCGCCAGCACAGATACGCAGTATTTT,CASATGASTDTQYF
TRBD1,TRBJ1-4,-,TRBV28,TGTGCCAGCAGTTTAGGCGGACAGGGCACAACTAATGAAAAACTGTTTTTT,CASSLGGQGTTNEKLFF
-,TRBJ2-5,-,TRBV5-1,TGCGCCAGCAGCTTCACCGTGGGGGCAGAGACCCAGTACTTC,CASSFTVGAETQYF
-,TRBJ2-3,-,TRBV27,TGTGCCAGCAGTCTATCTTCTCTAGGGCCTAGCACAGATACGCAGTATTTT,CASSLSSLGPSTDTQYF
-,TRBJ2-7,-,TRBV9,TGTGCCAGCAGCCCGTCTACTTACGGGAACTCCTACGAGCAGTACTTC,CASSPSTYGNSYEQYF
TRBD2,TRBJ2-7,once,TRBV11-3,TGTGCCAGCAGCTGGTCTAGCGGGAGTGGTGGCGAGCAGTACTTC,CASSWSSGSGGEQYF
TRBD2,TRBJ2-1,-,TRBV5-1,TGCGCCAGCAGCTTGGGTGCGGCCGGGACTAACGACAACAATGAGCAGTTCTTC,CASSLGAAGTNDNNEQFF
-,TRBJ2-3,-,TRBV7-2,TGTGCCAGCAGCTTAGGAGTTAGCGGTGGCACAGATACGCAGTATTTT,CASSLGVSGGTDTQYF
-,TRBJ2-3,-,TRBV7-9,TGTGCCAGCAGCCTTAGGGTTCAGGACCGCACAGATACGCAGTATTTT,CASSLRVQDRTDTQYF
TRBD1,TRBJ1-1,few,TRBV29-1,TGCAGCGCCCGGACAGGGGGAAACACTGAAGCTTTCTTT,CSARTGGNTEAFF
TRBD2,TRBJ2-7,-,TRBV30,TGTGCCTGGAGGAGAGGGCTAGCGGCATCCTACGAGCAGTACTTC,CAWRRGLAASYEQYF
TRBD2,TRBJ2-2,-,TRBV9,TGTGCCAGCAGCTGGTGGACTAGCGAGAACACCGGGGAGCTGTTTTTT,CASSWWTSENTGELFF
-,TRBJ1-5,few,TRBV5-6,TGTGCCAGCAGCTGGGGGGGACCTCTGGGGAATCAGCCCCAGCATTTT,CASSWGGPLGNQPQHF
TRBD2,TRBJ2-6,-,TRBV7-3,TGTGCCAGCAGCTTAGGACTAGCGGTCGAGGTCCTGACTTTC,CASSLGLAVEVLTF
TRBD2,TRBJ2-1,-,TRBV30,TGTGCCTGGAGCCCCGGGACTAGCGGTTCTCAGCAGTTCTTC,CAWSPGTSGSQQFF
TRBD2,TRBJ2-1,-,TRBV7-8,TGTGCCAGCAGCCCCGGGACTAGCGGGAGGTTATACAATGAGCAGTTCTTC,CASSPGTSGRLYNEQFF
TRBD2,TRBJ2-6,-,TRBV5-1,TGCGCCAGCAGCTTGCGACTAGCGGGGAACTCTGGGGCCAACGTCCTGACTTTC,CASSLRLAGNSGANVLTF
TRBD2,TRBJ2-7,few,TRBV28,TGTGCCAGCAGTCTCCCAGGACTAGCGGGAGCCTACGAGCAGTACTTC,CASSLPGLAGAYEQYF
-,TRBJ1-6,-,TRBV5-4,TGTGCCAGCAGCCCGCATAATTCACCCCTCCACTTT,CASSPHNSPLHF
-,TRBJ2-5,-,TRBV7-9,TGTGCCAGCAGCTTGGATGGCGGGACCCAGTACTTC,CASSLDGGTQYF
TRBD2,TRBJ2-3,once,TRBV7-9,TGTGCCACCGAGGCTAGCGGGACTAGCACAGATACGCAGTATTTT,CATEASGTSTDTQYF
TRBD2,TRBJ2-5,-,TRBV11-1,TGTGCCAGCAGCTTCGCGGGAGGGTCTAGGGCCCAGTACTTC,CASSFAGGSRAQYF
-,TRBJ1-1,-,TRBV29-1,TGCAGCGTTGTTCCCGACCTGGGGAACACTGAAGCTTTCTTT,CSVVPDLGNTEAFF
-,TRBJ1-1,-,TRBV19,TGTGCCAGTACCCCCCTAACCACGAACACTGAAGCTTTCTTT,CASTPLTTNTEAFF
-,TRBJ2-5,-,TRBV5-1,TGCGCCAGCAGCGCCACCGGGGGCCGGGAGACCCAGTACTTC,CASSATGGRETQYF
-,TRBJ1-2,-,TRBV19,TGTGCCAGTAGTAAGAGTGGTGGCTACACCTTC,CASSKSGGYTF
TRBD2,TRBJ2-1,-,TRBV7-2,TGTGCCAGCAGAGGACTAGCGGGAGGGCGGGAGCAGTTCTTC,CASRGLAGGREQFF
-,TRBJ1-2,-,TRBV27,TGTGCCAGCAGGCTCTTGACAGGAACCCTGAGTGGCTACACCTTC,CASRLLTGTLSGYTF
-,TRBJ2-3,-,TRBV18,TGTGCCAGCTCACCAGTAGGCCAGGGGACAGATACGCAGTATTTT,CASSPVGQGTDTQYF
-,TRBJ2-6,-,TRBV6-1,TGTGCCAGCAGTGAAGAACAGTTCCGGACCAACGTCCTGACTTTC,CASSEEQFRTNVLTF
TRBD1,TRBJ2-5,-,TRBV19,TGTGCCAGTAAAAGACAGGGGATAGAAGAGACCCAGTACTTC,CASKRQGIEETQYF
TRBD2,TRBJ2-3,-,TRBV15,TGTGCCACCAGCAGAGCGGGAGGAGATACGCAGTATTTT,CATSRAGGDTQYF
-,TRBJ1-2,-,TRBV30,TGTGCCTGGAGTGTATTGGGGGCTAACTATGGCTACACCTTC,CAWSVLGANYGYTF
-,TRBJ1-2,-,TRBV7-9,TGTGCCAGCAGGCCTAACCGGGACACGGGCTATGGCTACACCTTC,CASRPNRDTGYGYTF
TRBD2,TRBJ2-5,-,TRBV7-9,TGTGCCAGCAGCTTAAATCCAGCGGGAGGGAACGGCCCAGAGACCCAGTACTTC,CASSLNPAGGNGPETQYF
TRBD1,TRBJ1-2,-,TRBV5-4,TGTGCCAGCAGCCGGACAGGGGTGGTCTATGGCTACACCTTC,CASSRTGVVYGYTF
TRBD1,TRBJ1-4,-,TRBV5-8,TGTGCCAGCAGCTCACGGACAGGGGCCCTACCTAATGAAAAACTGTTTTTT,CASSSRTGALPNEKLFF
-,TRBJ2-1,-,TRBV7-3,TGTGCCAGCAGCCGAATTAGCGCGGATCTCAATGAGCAGTTCTTC,CASSRISADLNEQFF
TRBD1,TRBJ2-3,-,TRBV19,TGTGCCAGCATCGGACAGGTTAGCACAGATACGCAGTATTTT,CASIGQVSTDTQYF
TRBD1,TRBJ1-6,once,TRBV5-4,TGTGCCAGCAGCTTACGGACAGGGGTGGAATCACCCCTCCACTTT,CASSLRTGVESPLHF
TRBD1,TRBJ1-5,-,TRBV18,TGTGCCAGCTCCCCGACAGGGGGCAGCAATCAGCCCCAGCATTTT,CASSPTGGSNQPQHF
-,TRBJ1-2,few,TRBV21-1,TGTGCCAGCAGCAAACGACAGGGGGCTACTAACTATGGCTACACCTTC,CASSKRQGATNYGYTF
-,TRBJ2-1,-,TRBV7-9,TGTGCCAGCAGCTTAGTCGGGAGAGGCGTCGACAATGAGCAGTTCTTC,CASSLVGRGVDNEQFF
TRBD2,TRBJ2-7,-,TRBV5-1,TGCGCCAGCAAAGCAGTAGCGGGTAAGACCTACGAGCAGTACTTC,CASKAVAGKTYEQYF
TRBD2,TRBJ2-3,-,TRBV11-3,TGTGCCAGCAGCTACCTACCCCCTTTTAGCGGGTCGGCGGGGTATACGCAGTATTTT,CASSYLPPFSGSAGYTQYF
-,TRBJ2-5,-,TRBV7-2,TGTGCCAGCAGCTTAGGGGGTCTGTCGCTAGTAAAGACCCAGTACTTC,CASSLGGLSLVKTQYF
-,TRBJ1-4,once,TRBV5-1,TGCGCCAGCAGCTTGGCCCGGGGCAGGGAGTCTGAAGATGGTGAAAAACTGTTTTTT,CASSLARGRESEDGEKLFF
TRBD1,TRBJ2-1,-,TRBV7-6,TGTGCCAGCAGCTCCCGACAGGGGATGGGGAATGAGCAGTTCTTC,CASSSRQGMGNEQFF
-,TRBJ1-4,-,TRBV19,TGTGCCAGTAGCACCCCCGGACGGACACGCGGTAATGAAAAACTGTTTTTT,CASSTPGRTRGNEKLFF
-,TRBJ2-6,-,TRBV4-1,TGCGCCAGCAGCCAAGACTGGGGTATTGGGGCCAACGTCCTGACTTTC,CASSQDWGIGANVLTF